Each of the 22 T cell receptor beta chains below was sequenced from the same sample in a study of blood T cell repertoires in COVID-19. The method was immunoSEQ multiplex PCR; TCRdb's version includes in-frame clones alone and lacks a portion of them. This table holds nearly 80,000 clones, 82% found once. The source material was peripheral blood. Receptors originate from a woman in her 70s with acute or convalescent COVID-19.

The chain employs TRBV19 and TRBJ2-1; no clear D. CDR3 size: 16 residues. V was cut by 5 bases and J by 4 bases, with 18 bases left in between. Germline V gene sequence: CDR1 LNHDA, CDR2 SQIVND (reference sequence). CDR3 protein: CASSAQRLENYNEQFF. CDR3 nucleotides: TGTGCCAGTAGTGCCCAGCGTCTCGAGAATTACAATGAGCAGTTCTTC.

Only a few counts were recorded for this clone. This chain connects TRBV27 to TRBJ1-1; possible D gene TRBD1, 6 bases. V dropped 5 bases and J dropped 2 bases, with 12 bases sitting between them. CDR1 and CDR2 from the germline V gene are MNHEY and SMNVEV (reference sequence). The CDR3 extends over 14 amino acids. CDR3 in amino acids: CASSGRTANTEAFF. Here the CDR3 DNA reads TGTGCCAGCAGTGGAAGGACAGCCAACACTGAAGCTTTCTTT.

The rearrangement links TRBV3-1 (or the pseudogene TRBV3-2) to TRBJ1-1; D might be TRBD1 (5 bases). V gave up 3 bases and J gave up 5 bases, with 19 bases separating them. The germline V gene encodes CDR1 LGHDT and CDR2 YNNKEL (reference sequence). This CDR3 has 16 residues. CDR3 bases: TGTGCCAGCAGCCAGGGATACGATCGGGGGAAGACTGAAGCTTTCTTT. Translating it yields CASSQGYDRGKTEAFF.

The chain has TRBV4-2 and TRBJ1-4; a weak D match, TRBD1 (5 bases). Per the germline V gene, CDR1 is LGHNA and CDR2 is YNFKEQ. V dropped 8 bases and J dropped 8 bases, with 15 bases sitting between them. This CDR3 has 13 amino acids. The CDR3 region is CASAQGFREKLFF. The CDR3 DNA reads as TGTGCCAGCGCCCAGGGTTTCAGGGAAAAACTGTTTTTT.

This chain links TRBV6-5 with TRBJ1-5; possible D gene TRBD1, 5 bases. Trimming removed 8 bases at V and 1 base at J, with 12 bases between. CDR1 MNHEY and CDR2 SVGAGI come from the germline V gene. This CDR3 comprises 14 residues. Here the CDR3 DNA reads TGTGCCAGCCTGTGGCGGGGGAGCAATCAGCCCCAGCATTTT. It specifies CASLWRGSNQPQHF.

The chain carries TRBV28 and TRBJ2-1, with 11 bases that match TRBD2. V shed 3 bases and J 12 bases; nucleotides not matched to a gene: 13. Germline values: CDR1 MDHEN, CDR2 SYDVKM. This CDR3 has 16 residues. CDR3 DNA: TGTGCCAGCAGTTTGCTAGCGGGAGGCTTCGGGCAAGGGCAGTTCTTC. Protein sequence: CASSLLAGGFGQGQFF.

This clone turned up a few times. The DNA for the CDR3 is TGCGCCAGCAGCCAAGATCTAAGACAGCCCCAGCATTTT. Its protein product is CASSQDLRQPQHF. J is TRBJ1-5 and V is TRBV4-1; D gene uncertain. The CDR3 contains 13 residues. Per germline, CDR1 MGHRA and CDR2 YSYEKL. Trimming pared 0 bases from V and 7 bases from J, leaving 7 bases between.

This clone was seen a single time. The chain combines TRBV30 with TRBJ1-5; possibly TRBD1 for D (6 bases). The ends were cut back, 0 bases at V and 5 bases at J, with 11 bases in the middle. This CDR3 has 14 amino acids. Germline V CDR1 and CDR2: GTSNPN, SVGIG (reference sequence). The CDR3 loop is CAWSVRGGDQPQHF. CDR3 nucleotides: TGTGCCTGGAGTGTCCGAGGGGGGGATCAGCCCCAGCATTTT.

CDR3 bases: TGTGCCAGCAGCCCTAGGACTAGCGGCCAAGAGACCCAGTACTTC. Encoded protein: CASSPRTSGQETQYF. The chain links TRBV3-1 (or the pseudogene TRBV3-2) to TRBJ2-5, with 10 bases fitting TRBD2. CDR1 and CDR2 from the germline V gene are LGHDT and YNNKEL (reference sequence). J gave up 1 base and V 4 bases, and 3 bases lay outside the gene matches. The CDR3 contains 15 residues.

In regard to this clone: One end of the junction fails to match germline, which may point to a read error. The chain uses TRBV27 and TRBJ2-7; D is unclear. The CDR3 extends over 9 amino acids. In germline, CDR1 is MNHEY, CDR2 SMNVEV (reference sequence). The CDR3 coding sequence is TGTGCCAGCAGCTACCAGCAGTACTTC. Residues: CASSYQQYF.

The V gene is TRBV2, the J gene TRBJ1-1; 7 bases map to TRBD1. The CDR3 is 18 residues long. Germline values: CDR1 SNHLY, CDR2 FYNNEI. V dropped 6 bases and J dropped 7; count of bases not matched to a gene: 23. CDR3 in amino acids: CASSKFTGYRDRNNEAFF. The CDR3, as DNA: TGTGCCAGCAGCAAGTTTACAGGTTACCGGGACAGAAATAATGAAGCTTTCTTT. Full variable domain (missing parts from reference TRBV2 and TRBJ1-1): EPEVTQTPSHQVTQMGQEVILRCVPISNHLYFYWYRQILGQKVEFLVSFYNNEISEKSEIFDDQFSVERPDGSNFTLKIRSTKLEDSAMYFCASSKFTGYRDRNNEAFFGQGTRLTVV.

V is TRBV3-1 (or the pseudogene TRBV3-2) and J is TRBJ1-3, with 10 positions matching TRBD1. CDR3 length: 17 residues. Per the germline V gene, CDR1 is LGHDT and CDR2 is YNNKEL (reference sequence). V was pared by 3 bases and J by 0 bases, with 5 bases of the junction left unmatched. This CDR3 reads CASSHDRGRGSGNTIYF. Here the CDR3 DNA reads TGTGCCAGCAGCCACGACAGGGGGCGGGGCTCTGGAAACACCATATATTTT.

The J gene is TRBJ2-7, the V gene TRBV19; TRBD1 aligns across 9 bases. Germline CDR1 reads LNHDA; CDR2 reads SQIVND (reference sequence). The CDR3 contains 15 residues. V trimming: 7 bases; J trimming: 0 bases; junction bases outside the gene matches: 7. In nucleotides, the CDR3 is TGTGCCAGTACCACACAGGGGGCCGGCTCCTACGAGCAGTACTTC. Its protein is CASTTQGAGSYEQYF.

V and J are TRBV29-1 and TRBJ1-1, with D possibly matching TRBD1 (6 bases). The CDR3 length is 13 residues. V was cut by 7 bases and J by 3 bases, with 15 bases left in between. Per germline, CDR1 SQVTM and CDR2 ANQGSEA. DNA for the CDR3: TGCAGCGGTTTGGACAGCACGGACACTGAAGCTTTCTTT. Its translation: CSGLDSTDTEAFF. Based on the CDR3 plus reference TRBV29-1 and TRBJ1-1, the full variable domain is SAVISQKPSRDICQRGTSLTIQCQVDSQVTMMFWYRQQPGQSLTLIATANQGSEATYESGFVIDKFPISRPNLTFSTLTVSNMSPEDSSIYLCSGLDSTDTEAFFGQGTRLTVV.

The rearrangement uses TRBV3-1 (or the pseudogene TRBV3-2) and TRBJ2-1, with 7 bases aligning to TRBD1. The J segment lost 7 bases and the V segment lost 4 bases, leaving 1 base of the junction unmatched. The germline V gene encodes CDR1 LGHDT and CDR2 YNNKEL (reference sequence). This CDR3 spans 12 amino acids. The CDR3 nucleotides are TGTGCCAGCAGCCCGGGACAGAATGAGCAGTTCTTC. Translated, it gives CASSPGQNEQFF.

This clone was seen more than once but under ten times. This sequence joins TRBV12-3 or TRBV12-4 and TRBJ1-4, with 7 nucleotides matching TRBD1. This CDR3 has 13 amino acids. V was pared by 10 bases and J by 5 bases, with 7 bases of the junction left unmatched. CDR3 amino acids: CATSGGWNEKLFF. The CDR3 DNA reads as TGTGCCACCTCAGGGGGTTGGAATGAAAAACTGTTTTTT.

J is TRBJ2-2 and V is TRBV7-2, with 7 bases lining up with TRBD1. V lost 5 bases and J lost 1; bases outside the gene matches: 7. The V gene's germline CDR1 is SGHTA and CDR2 FQGNSA. The CDR3 runs to 16 residues. The chain's CDR3 is CASSRRWTGNTGELFF. CDR3 DNA sequence: TGTGCCAGCAGCAGGCGATGGACAGGGAACACCGGGGAGCTGTTTTTT.

This clone appeared a few times. This rearrangement joins TRBV4-2 to TRBJ2-7; weak D call: TRBD1 (6 bases). The CDR3 is 14 residues long. Germline CDR1 and CDR2: LGHNA and YNFKEQ. Between the trimmed V and J ends, which lost 4 bases and 5 bases, there was a span of 15 bases. In nucleotides, the CDR3 is TGTGCCAGCAGCCTTTTCAAGGACAGCCACGAGCAGTACTTC. This codes for CASSLFKDSHEQYF.

The chain employs TRBV11-3 and TRBJ2-2; TRBD2 might be the D (5 bases). This CDR3 spans 14 amino acids. Between the trimmed V and J ends, which lost 1 base and 7 bases, there was a span of 10 bases. CDR1 is SGHNT, CDR2 YENEEA, per germline. Written as DNA, the CDR3 is TGTGCCAGCAGCTTAGGTCGGGATGGCGGGGAGCTGTTTTTT. Amino acids: CASSLGRDGGELFF.

J is TRBJ2-1 and V is TRBV6-2 or TRBV6-3, with 8 bases identical to TRBD2. There are 15 residues in the CDR3. Germline V gives CDR1 MNHEY, CDR2 SVGEGT. J gave up 7 bases and V 5 bases, and 10 bases lay outside the gene matches. CDR3 sequence: CASSKSPGTRNEQFF. CDR3 in DNA: TGTGCCAGCAGTAAATCTCCCGGGACTAGAAATGAGCAGTTCTTC.

This chain connects TRBV7-3 to TRBJ2-7; 10 bases line up with TRBD2. V was clipped by 3 bases and J by 5 bases; unmatched bases: 7. The germline gives CDR1 SGHTA, CDR2 FQGTGA. This CDR3 has 15 residues. CDR3 DNA: TGTGCCAGCAGCTTGGTCCTAGCGGGAGCCCACGAGCAGTACTTC. It encodes CASSLVLAGAHEQYF.

This sequence joins TRBV7-6 and TRBJ2-1; 10 bases map to TRBD1. Germline V gene data show CDR1 as SGHVS and CDR2 as FNYEAQ. Trimming took 5 bases from V and 7 from J; bases not matched to a gene: 8. This CDR3 is 15 amino acids long. In DNA form, the CDR3 reads TGTGCCAGCAGCCGGGACAGGGGCCCCTGGAATGAGCAGTTCTTC. Protein: CASSRDRGPWNEQFF.